This T cell receptor beta chain was sequenced during a study of blood T cell repertoires in COVID-19. The overall study: The samples span acute and convalescent COVID-19 from the United States, Italy and Spain.

Original analysis: Nucleated cell number was recorded as an estimate derived from reference gene primer amplification. Measured with immunoSEQ multiplex PCR; TCRdb has only the in-frame clones, and not every one. That table supplies the V and J calls and clone size; D and trimming were determined from the DNA. Here the sample spans about 160,000 clones, 79% being singletons. Seattle-derived patients entered the study during active infection and were followed longitudinally. The CDR3 consists of 15 residues. Looked up from germline, CDR1 is SEHNR and CDR2 is FQNEAQ (reference sequence). With 1 base removed from V and 0 bases from J, the gap between germline ends came to 9 bases.

The TCR was taken from an older woman with COVID-19, enrolled during active disease. The source material was peripheral blood. The V and J genes are TRBV7-9 and TRBJ1-2, with TRBD1 as a possible D gene (5 bases). The CDR3 DNA follows: TGTGCCAGCAGCTTAGGGGCAGGGACTAACTATGGCTACACCTTC. Protein: CASSLGAGTNYGYTF.